Shown below are 22 T cell receptor beta chains from a single sample sequenced in a study of blood T cell repertoires in COVID-19. Clones were sequenced by immunoSEQ multiplex PCR, and TCRdb holds only the in-frame ones, with some missing. In the table there are tens of thousands of clones, about nine tenths of which are singletons. Sample: peripheral blood. Receptor source: a woman of 80 years or more with acute or convalescent COVID-19.

The chain employs TRBV19 and TRBJ2-1; no clear D gene. The CDR3 has 11 amino acids. Germline V gives CDR1 LNHDA, CDR2 SQIVND (reference sequence). Deletions cut 5 bases from V and 8 bases from J, with 7 bases between. The CDR3 nucleotides read TGTGCCAGTAGTGTACAGTATGAGCAGTTCTTC. It encodes CASSVQYEQFF.

CDR3 amino acids: CASSREVNTEAFF. CDR3 in DNA: TGTGCCAGCAGTCGGGAAGTGAACACTGAAGCTTTCTTT. The chain carries TRBV12-3 or TRBV12-4 and TRBJ1-1, with D hard to call. The CDR3 is 13 residues long. With 5 bases removed from V and 0 bases from J, the gap between germline ends came to 7 bases.

In DNA form, the CDR3 reads TGTGCCAGCAGCTTGAAGGGAGCCTACGAGCAGTACTTC. This encodes CASSLKGAYEQYF. V is TRBV5-5 and J is TRBJ2-7, with D perhaps TRBD2 (5 bases). Germline values: CDR1 SGHKS, CDR2 YYEKEE (reference sequence). This CDR3 region has 13 residues. V lost 1 base, J lost 2 bases, and 7 bases lay in between.

This rearrangement joins TRBV5-1 to TRBJ2-2, with 10 bases fitting TRBD2. The CDR3 has 14 amino acids. The V segment lost 8 bases and the J segment 9 bases; nucleotides outside the gene matches: 10. The V gene's germline CDR1 is SGHRS and CDR2 YFSETQ. For the CDR3, the DNA is TGCGCCAGTCATCTAGGGACTAGCGAGAGGGAGCTGTTTTTT. It yields the protein CASHLGTSERELFF. Looking up the rest from reference TRBV5-1 and TRBJ2-2 gives the full variable domain: KAGVTQTPRYLIKTRGQQVTLSCSPISGHRSVSWYQQTPGQGLQFLFEYFSETQRNKGNFPGRFSGRQFSNSRSEMNVSTLELGDSALYLCASHLGTSERELFFGEGSRLTVL.

This sequence joins TRBV18 and TRBJ2-7, with D maybe TRBD1 (5 bases). This CDR3 spans 14 amino acids. The germline V gene encodes CDR1 KGHSH and CDR2 LQKENI. V was cut by 4 bases and J by 3 bases, with 13 bases left in between. This chain's CDR3 is CASSLSFDSYEQYF. CDR3 bases: TGTGCCAGCTCACTCTCCTTTGACAGCTACGAGCAGTACTTC.

CDR3 amino acids: CASSFVRGPSNQPQHF. Here the CDR3 DNA reads TGTGCCAGCAGCTTCGTCAGGGGGCCTAGCAATCAGCCCCAGCATTTT. The J gene is TRBJ1-5, the V gene TRBV7-2; 8 positions match TRBD1. Germline V gene sequence: CDR1 SGHTA, CDR2 FQGNSA. The CDR3 totals 16 residues. With V trimmed by 3 bases and J by 0 bases, 4 bases remained unmatched.

The chain joins TRBV7-8 to TRBJ1-5, with D unclear. V dropped 5 bases and J dropped 4 bases, with 15 bases sitting between them. Germline V gene sequence: CDR1 SGHVS, CDR2 FQNEAQ. The CDR3 totals 15 residues. Written as DNA, the CDR3 is TGTGCCAGCAGCACCGCGACATCTCGGAATCAGCCCCAGCATTTT. Protein product: CASSTATSRNQPQHF.

This chain uses TRBV6-2 or TRBV6-3 with TRBJ2-5; 8 bases fit TRBD2. CDR3 size: 15 residues. Trimming removed 5 bases from V and 3 bases from J; junction bases left unmatched: 8. CDR1 is MNHEY and CDR2 is SVGEGT in the germline V gene. This CDR3 is CASSPGGAGEETQYF. The DNA for the CDR3 is TGTGCCAGCAGTCCCGGGGGGGCGGGAGAAGAGACCCAGTACTTC.

This rearrangement joins TRBV19 to TRBJ1-5; D possibly corresponds to TRBD1 (5 bases). Trimming stripped 6 bases from V and 0 bases from J, with 12 bases between. The V gene's germline CDR1 is LNHDA and CDR2 SQIVND (reference sequence). The CDR3 contains 15 residues. CDR3 region: CASRLGGPSNQPQHF. The CDR3 DNA is TGTGCCAGTAGGTTGGGGGGACCTAGCAATCAGCCCCAGCATTTT.

The chain carries TRBV2 and TRBJ2-5, with no clear D. Germline V CDR1 and CDR2: SNHLY, FYNNEI. Trimming took 5 bases from V and 3 from J, leaving 4 bases between them. The CDR3 runs to 11 residues. The CDR3 protein is CASSLEETQYF. CDR3 bases: TGTGCCAGCAGTTTAGAAGAGACCCAGTACTTC.

The J gene is TRBJ1-5, the V gene TRBV6-1; D is perhaps TRBD1 (5 bases). The CDR3 is 17 residues long. V lost 2 bases and J lost 3, with 17 bases in between. CDR1 MNHNS and CDR2 SASEGT come from the germline V gene. CDR3 DNA sequence: TGTGCCAGCAGTGAAACCGGGGGGACGGTAGACAATCAGCCCCAGCATTTT. It codes for CASSETGGTVDNQPQHF.

The rearrangement joins TRBV27 to TRBJ1-2; TRBD1 aligns across 9 bases. Germline V lookup: CDR1 MNHEY, CDR2 SMNVEV (reference sequence). CDR3 length: 15 amino acids. Germline trimming cut 4 bases from V and 6 bases from J; bases unmatched to any gene: 9. The CDR3 bases are TGTGCCAGCAGTTCCGGGGACAGGGCTTTGAATGGCTACACCTTC. It encodes CASSSGDRALNGYTF.

The rearrangement uses TRBV19 and TRBJ1-2; TRBD1 is a possible D gene (6 bases). V was shortened by 7 bases and J by 5 bases, with 17 bases between the two germline ends. Germline loops: CDR1 LNHDA, CDR2 SQIVND (reference sequence). CDR3 length: 14 amino acids. CDR3 nucleotides: TGTGCCAGTATCGCAACAGGGACGCGGTATGGCTACACCTTC. Its translation: CASIATGTRYGYTF.

This clone was seen just once. The chain uses TRBV19 and TRBJ1-5, with a possible D match to TRBD1 (6 bases). There are 16 residues in the CDR3. Trimming shortened V by 10 bases and J by 0 bases, and 19 bases separated the two germline ends. Germline V gene sequence: CDR1 LNHDA, CDR2 SQIVND (reference sequence). In DNA, the CDR3 is TGTGCCACCAGTGGTGGCACAGGGAATAGCAATCAGCCCCAGCATTTT. Protein: CATSGGTGNSNQPQHF.

The V gene is TRBV6-2 or TRBV6-3, the J gene TRBJ2-3; D is ambiguous. The CDR3 runs to 12 residues. Germline V gene sequence: CDR1 MNHEY, CDR2 SVGEGT. Trimming removed 2 bases at V and 8 bases at J, with 8 bases between. CDR3 sequence: CASSYERGTQYF. DNA for the CDR3: TGTGCCAGCAGTTACGAGCGAGGTACGCAGTATTTT.

V gene TRBV4-3 combines with J gene TRBJ2-1; 9 nucleotides match TRBD2. This CDR3 has 16 residues. Unmatched junction bases numbered 5, after V lost 0 bases and J lost 5 bases. Germline assignment: CDR1 LGHNA and CDR2 YSLEER. DNA for the CDR3: TGCGCCAGCAGCCAAGATGGGCGGGGGGGCCACAATGAGCAGTTCTTC. Its protein is CASSQDGRGGHNEQFF.

The chain links TRBV27 to TRBJ1-1, with 7 nucleotides matching TRBD1. The CDR3 is 14 amino acids. The germline CDR1 and CDR2 sequences are MNHEY and SMNVEV (reference sequence). The V and J ends lost 6 bases and 4 bases, in that order; junction bases with no gene match: 8. DNA of the CDR3: TGTGCCAGCAGGGCAGACAGGGTGAGCACTGAAGCTTTCTTT. Its protein product is CASRADRVSTEAFF.

This clone has just a few counts. The V and J genes are TRBV7-9 and TRBJ2-2; D is perhaps TRBD1 (5 bases). Trimming left V 5 bases short and J 6 bases short, with 16 bases between. This CDR3 has 15 residues. CDR1 is SEHNR, CDR2 FQNEAQ, per germline (reference sequence). DNA of the CDR3: TGTGCCAGCAGCCCACGACAGACGAGATCCGGGGAGCTGTTTTTT. The encoded protein is CASSPRQTRSGELFF.

This clone was recorded only once. At one boundary the junction diverges from the germline segment, which might be a read error. The rearrangement uses TRBV10-3 and TRBJ1-5; maybe TRBD1 (6 bases). CDR3 length equals 17 residues. CDR1 is ENHRY and CDR2 is SYGVKD in the germline V gene. DNA of the CDR3: TGTGCCATCACTGAGACAATGAACAGGGTGGGAAATCAGCCCCAGCATTTT. It encodes CAITETMNRVGNQPQHF.

CDR3 sequence (DNA): TGTGCCAGCTCACCACTTCGGGGGGGCCTCACAGATACGCAGTATTTT. As protein: CASSPLRGGLTDTQYF. The gene calls are TRBV18 and TRBJ2-3; 8 positions match TRBD2. Germline CDR1 is KGHSH and CDR2 is LQKENI. There are 16 residues in the CDR3. J was trimmed by 2 bases and V by 1 base; bases with no gene match: 5.

The chain employs TRBV2 and TRBJ1-6, with D tentatively TRBD1 (6 bases). The CDR3 is made up of 15 amino acids. Germline CDR1 SNHLY, CDR2 FYNNEI. Trimming shortened V by 6 bases and J by 5 bases, and 14 bases separated the two germline ends. CDR3 nucleotide sequence: TGTGCCAGCAGCAGGCAACGACAGGATAATTCACCCCTCCACTTT. This translates into CASSRQRQDNSPLHF.

The chain employs TRBV4-1 and TRBJ2-1, with D uncertain. Germline CDR1 is MGHRA and CDR2 is YSYEKL. With 0 bases removed from V and 0 bases from J, the gap between germline ends came to 9 bases. CDR3 length: 16 residues. CDR3 region: CASSQEGSTSYNEQFF. The CDR3 DNA reads TGCGCCAGCAGCCAAGAGGGCAGCACCTCCTACAATGAGCAGTTCTTC.